A selection of T cell receptor beta chains follows, all from one sample in a study of CD4+ T cells in melanoma. The assay was immunoSEQ multiplex PCR, and TCRdb's table has in-frame clones only and misses some. Seen here are more than 110,000 clones, over 90% observed once, and the top ten hold about 1.6%. The origin of the receptors is a human donor with melanoma. CDR3s include the opening cysteine and the closing phenylalanine or tryptophan. D genes are given only for firm matches. The size field is filled for only some rows; it gives once, few, many or a size class.

>13|TRBV25-1|TRBJ1-1|NA|NA
TGTGCCAGCACGCAGCAATCTGACACTGAAGCTTTCTTT
CASTQQSDTEAFF
>15|TRBV10-3|TRBJ2-2|NA|NA
TGTGCCATCAGTGATGTCAGCTCGAACACCGGGGAGCTGTTTTTT
CAISDVSSNTGELFF
>14|TRBV6-5|TRBJ2-2|TRBD1|NA
TGTGCCAGCAGGACAGGGGGAACCACCGGGGAGCTGTTTTTT
CASRTGGTTGELFF
>13|TRBV11-2|TRBJ2-5|NA|NA
TGTGCCAGCAGCGGGGGGCTGGGGGAGACCCAGTACTTC
CASSGGLGETQYF
>13|TRBV7-8|TRBJ1-2|NA|NA
TGTGCCAGCAGCGGCCGAGTTTCACGGGGCTACACCTTC
CASSGRVSRGYTF
>15|TRBV4-1|TRBJ1-6|NA|NA
TGCGCCAGCAGCCAGGCCGGACTGGATAATTCACCCCTCCACTTT
CASSQAGLDNSPLHF
>12|TRBV30|TRBJ2-1|NA|once
TGTGCCTGGAGTGTACAGGGACGTGAGCAGTTCTTC
CAWSVQGREQFF
>11|TRBV18|TRBJ1-1|NA|NA
TGTGCCAGCTCACCAGACAGAGAAGCTTTCTTT
CASSPDREAFF
>16|TRBV11-1|TRBJ1-1|NA|NA
TGTGCCAGCAGCTTAGCGCAGGGCCGCATGAACACTGAAGCTTTCTTT
CASSLAQGRMNTEAFF
>16|TRBV11-3|TRBJ2-2|TRBD1|NA
TGTGCCAGCAGCTCACGGGACAGGGTTCCCCCCGGGGAGCTGTTTTTT
CASSSRDRVPPGELFF
>15|TRBV5-6|TRBJ1-2|NA|NA
TGTGCCAGCAGCTTGTTAGGCAGGGAAAACTATGGCTACACCTTC
CASSLLGRENYGYTF
>14|TRBV7-9|TRBJ1-1|NA|NA
TGTGCCAGCAGCTTAAGCGGGGGGAACACTGAAGCTTTCTTT
CASSLSGGNTEAFF